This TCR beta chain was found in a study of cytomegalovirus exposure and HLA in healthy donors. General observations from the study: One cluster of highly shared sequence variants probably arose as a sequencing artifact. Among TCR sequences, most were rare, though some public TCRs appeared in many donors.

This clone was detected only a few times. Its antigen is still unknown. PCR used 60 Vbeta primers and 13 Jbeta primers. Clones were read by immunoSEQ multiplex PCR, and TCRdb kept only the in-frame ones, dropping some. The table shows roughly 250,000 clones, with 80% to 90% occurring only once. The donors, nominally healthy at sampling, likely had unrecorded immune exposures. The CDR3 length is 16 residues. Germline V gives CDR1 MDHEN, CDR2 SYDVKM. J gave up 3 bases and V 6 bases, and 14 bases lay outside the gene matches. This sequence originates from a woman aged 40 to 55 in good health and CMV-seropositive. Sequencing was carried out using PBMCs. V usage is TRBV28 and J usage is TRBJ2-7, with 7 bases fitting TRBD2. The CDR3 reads CASSLGGGLRNYEQYF. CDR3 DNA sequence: TGTGCCAGCAGCCTTGGGGGGGGTCTGAGGAACTACGAGCAGTACTTC.